This T cell receptor beta chain was sequenced for a study of identical twins' blood T cells. To note about this clonotype: The antigen is undetermined.

Overall study findings and caveats: Twins shared more top CDR3 clonotypes than unrelated donors did.

Germline CDR1 is SGHVS and CDR2 is FQNEAQ. This CDR3 comprises 16 residues. Trimming took 2 bases from V and 4 from J, leaving 18 bases between them. In TCRdb, the 5' RACE reads were re-called with MiXCR into one record per CDR3 protein. This repertoire shows about 370,000 distinct CDR3 sequences, about 28% found once; its top ten account for more than 5.5%. The chain joins TRBV7-8 to TRBJ2-7; possible D gene TRBD1, 5 bases. The source material was PBMCs. This sequence originates from a woman aged 18 to 49 in good health. DNA for the CDR3: TGTGCCAGCAGCTTAATTTTAGGGGCAGACCTATACGAGCAGTACTTC. It yields the protein CASSLILGADLYEQYF. Supplemented by reference TRBV7-8 and TRBJ2-7, the full variable domain reads GAGVSQSPRYKVAKRGQDVALRCDPISGHVSLFWYQQALGQGPEFLTYFQNEAQLDKSGLPSDRFFAERPEGSVSTLKIQRTQQEDSAVYLCASSLILGADLYEQYFGPGTRLTVT.